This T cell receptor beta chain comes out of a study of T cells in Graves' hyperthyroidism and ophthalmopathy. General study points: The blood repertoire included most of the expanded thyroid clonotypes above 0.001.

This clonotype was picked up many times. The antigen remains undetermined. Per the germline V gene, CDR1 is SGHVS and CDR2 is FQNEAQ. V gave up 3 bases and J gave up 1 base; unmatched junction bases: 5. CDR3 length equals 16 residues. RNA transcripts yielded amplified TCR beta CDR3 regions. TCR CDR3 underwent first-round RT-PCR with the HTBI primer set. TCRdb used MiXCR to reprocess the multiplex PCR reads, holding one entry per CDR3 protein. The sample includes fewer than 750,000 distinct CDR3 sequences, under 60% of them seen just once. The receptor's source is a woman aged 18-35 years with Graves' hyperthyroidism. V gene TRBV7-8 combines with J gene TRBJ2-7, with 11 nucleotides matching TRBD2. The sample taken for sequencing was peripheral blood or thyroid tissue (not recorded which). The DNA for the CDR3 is TGTGCCAGCAGCTTCACCGGGACTAGCGGATCCTACGAGCAGTACTTC. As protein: CASSFTGTSGSYEQYF.